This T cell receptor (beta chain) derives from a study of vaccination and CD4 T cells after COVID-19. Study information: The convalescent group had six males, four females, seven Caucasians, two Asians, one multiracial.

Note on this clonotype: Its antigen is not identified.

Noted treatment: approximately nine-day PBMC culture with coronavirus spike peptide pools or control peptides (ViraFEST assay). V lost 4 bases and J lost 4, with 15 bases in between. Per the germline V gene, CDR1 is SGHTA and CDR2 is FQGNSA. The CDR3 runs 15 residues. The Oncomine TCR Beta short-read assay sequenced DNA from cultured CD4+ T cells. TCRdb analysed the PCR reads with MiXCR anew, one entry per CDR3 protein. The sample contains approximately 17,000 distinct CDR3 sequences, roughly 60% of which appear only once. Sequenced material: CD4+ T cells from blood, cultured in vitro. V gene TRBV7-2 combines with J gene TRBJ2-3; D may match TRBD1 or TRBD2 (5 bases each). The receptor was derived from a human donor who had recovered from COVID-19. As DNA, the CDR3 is TGTGCCAGCAGCTCTCTCGGGGCAGCCCCAGATACGCAGTATTTT. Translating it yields CASSSLGAAPDTQYF.